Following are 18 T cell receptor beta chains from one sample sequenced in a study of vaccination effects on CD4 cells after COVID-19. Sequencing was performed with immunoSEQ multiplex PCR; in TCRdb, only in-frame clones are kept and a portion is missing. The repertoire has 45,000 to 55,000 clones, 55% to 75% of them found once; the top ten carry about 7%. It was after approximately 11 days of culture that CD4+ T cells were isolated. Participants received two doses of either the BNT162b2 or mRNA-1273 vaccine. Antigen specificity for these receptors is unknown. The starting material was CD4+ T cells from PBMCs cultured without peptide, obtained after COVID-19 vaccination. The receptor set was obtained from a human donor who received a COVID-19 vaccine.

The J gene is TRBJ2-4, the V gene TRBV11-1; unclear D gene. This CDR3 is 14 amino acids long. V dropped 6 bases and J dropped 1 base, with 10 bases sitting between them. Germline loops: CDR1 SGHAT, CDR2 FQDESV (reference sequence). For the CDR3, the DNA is TGTGCCAGCAGTTACGGCTGGGCCAAAAACATTCAGTACTTC. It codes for CASSYGWAKNIQYF.

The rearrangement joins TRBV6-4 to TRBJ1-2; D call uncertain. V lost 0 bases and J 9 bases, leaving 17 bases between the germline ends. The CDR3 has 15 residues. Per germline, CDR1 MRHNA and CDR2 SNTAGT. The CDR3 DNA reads TGTGCCAGCAGTGACTCAAAAAGAGAAAGGTTTAGCTACACCTTC. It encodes CASSDSKRERFSYTF.

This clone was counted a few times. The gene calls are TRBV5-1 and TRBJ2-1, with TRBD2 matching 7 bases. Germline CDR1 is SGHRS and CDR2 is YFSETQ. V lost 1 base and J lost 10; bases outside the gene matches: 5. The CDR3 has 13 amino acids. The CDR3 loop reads CASSLNTGGEQFF. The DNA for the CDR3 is TGCGCCAGCAGCTTGAATACGGGAGGCGAGCAGTTCTTC. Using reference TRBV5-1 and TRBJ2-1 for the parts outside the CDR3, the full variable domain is KAGVTQTPRYLIKTRGQQVTLSCSPISGHRSVSWYQQTPGQGLQFLFEYFSETQRNKGNFPGRFSGRQFSNSRSEMNVSTLELGDSALYLCASSLNTGGEQFFGPGTRLTVL.

This CDR3 is CASSRTGQALGYGYTF. CDR3 in DNA: TGTGCCAGTAGTAGAACGGGACAGGCTTTAGGCTATGGCTACACCTTC. The chain links TRBV19 to TRBJ1-2; 8 bases line up with TRBD1. This CDR3 is built from 16 residues. The J segment lost 4 bases and the V segment lost 4 bases, leaving 11 bases of the junction unmatched. The V gene's germline CDR1 is LNHDA and CDR2 SQIVND (reference sequence).

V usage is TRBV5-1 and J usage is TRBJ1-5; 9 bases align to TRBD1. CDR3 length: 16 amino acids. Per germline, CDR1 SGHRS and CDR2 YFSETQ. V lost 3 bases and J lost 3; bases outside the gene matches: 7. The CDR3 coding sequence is TGCGCCAGCAGCTGGGGGGGACAGGGCAACAATCAGCCCCAGCATTTT. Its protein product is CASSWGGQGNNQPQHF.

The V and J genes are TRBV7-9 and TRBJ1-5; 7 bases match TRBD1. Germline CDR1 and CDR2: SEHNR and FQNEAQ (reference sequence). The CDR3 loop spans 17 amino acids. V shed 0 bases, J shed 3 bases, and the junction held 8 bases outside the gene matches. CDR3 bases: TGTGCCAGCAGCTTAGCTACAACGGGGACAGACAATCAGCCCCAGCATTTT. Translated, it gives CASSLATTGTDNQPQHF.

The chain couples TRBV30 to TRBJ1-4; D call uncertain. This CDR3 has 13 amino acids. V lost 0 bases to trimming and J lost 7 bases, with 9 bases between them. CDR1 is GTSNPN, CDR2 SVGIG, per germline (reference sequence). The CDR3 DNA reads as TGTGCCTGGAGTGTGCGACGAGGTGAAAAACTGTTTTTT. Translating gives CAWSVRRGEKLFF.

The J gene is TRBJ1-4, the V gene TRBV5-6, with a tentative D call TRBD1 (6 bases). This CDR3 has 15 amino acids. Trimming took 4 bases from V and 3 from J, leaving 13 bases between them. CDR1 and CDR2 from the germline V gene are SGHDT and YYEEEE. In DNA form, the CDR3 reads TGTGCCAGCAGCGAAATACAGGGATCTAATGAAAAACTGTTTTTT. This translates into CASSEIQGSNEKLFF.

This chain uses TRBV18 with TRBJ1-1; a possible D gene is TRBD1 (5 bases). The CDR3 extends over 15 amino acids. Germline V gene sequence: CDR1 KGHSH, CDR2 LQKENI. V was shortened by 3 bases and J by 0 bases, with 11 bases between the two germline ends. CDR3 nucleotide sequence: TGTGCCAGCTCACCGGGCGGGGCCTTGAACACTGAAGCTTTCTTT. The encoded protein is CASSPGGALNTEAFF.

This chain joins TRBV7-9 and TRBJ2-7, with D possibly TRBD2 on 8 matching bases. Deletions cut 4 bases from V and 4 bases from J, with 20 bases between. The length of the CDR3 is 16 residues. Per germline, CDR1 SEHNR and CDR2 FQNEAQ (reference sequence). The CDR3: CASSSTGVGGGYEQYF. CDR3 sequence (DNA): TGTGCCAGCAGCTCCACAGGGGTCGGGGGGGGTTACGAGCAGTACTTC.

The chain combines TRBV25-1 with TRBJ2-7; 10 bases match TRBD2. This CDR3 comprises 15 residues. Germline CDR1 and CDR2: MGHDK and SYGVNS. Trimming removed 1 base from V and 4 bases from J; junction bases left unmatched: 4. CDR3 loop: CASSELGTSVYEQYF. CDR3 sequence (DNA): TGTGCCAGCAGTGAATTGGGGACTAGCGTATACGAGCAGTACTTC.

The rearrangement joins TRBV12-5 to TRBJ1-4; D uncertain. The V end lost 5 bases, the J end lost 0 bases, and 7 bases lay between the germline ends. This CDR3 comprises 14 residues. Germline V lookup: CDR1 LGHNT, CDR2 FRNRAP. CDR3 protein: CASGNGATNEKLFF. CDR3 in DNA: TGTGCTAGTGGTAACGGTGCAACTAATGAAAAACTGTTTTTT.

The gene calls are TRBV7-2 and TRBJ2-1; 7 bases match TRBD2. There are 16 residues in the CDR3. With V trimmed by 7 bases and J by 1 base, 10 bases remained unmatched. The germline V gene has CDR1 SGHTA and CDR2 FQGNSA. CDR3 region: CASTLGGGGSYNEQFF. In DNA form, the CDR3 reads TGTGCCAGCACCCTGGGGGGGGGAGGGTCCTACAATGAGCAGTTCTTC.

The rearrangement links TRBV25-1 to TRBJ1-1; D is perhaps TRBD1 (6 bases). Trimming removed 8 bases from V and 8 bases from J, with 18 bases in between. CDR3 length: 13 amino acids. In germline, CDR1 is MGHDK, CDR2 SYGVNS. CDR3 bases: TGTGCCAGCTCCCTCTCATTCCAGGGGGAAGCTTTCTTT. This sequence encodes CASSLSFQGEAFF.

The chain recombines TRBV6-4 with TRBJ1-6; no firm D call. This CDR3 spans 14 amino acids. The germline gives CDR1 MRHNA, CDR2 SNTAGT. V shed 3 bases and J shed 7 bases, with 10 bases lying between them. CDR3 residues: CASSELSGNSPLHF. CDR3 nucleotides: TGTGCCAGCAGTGAGTTATCCGGGAATTCACCCCTCCACTTT.

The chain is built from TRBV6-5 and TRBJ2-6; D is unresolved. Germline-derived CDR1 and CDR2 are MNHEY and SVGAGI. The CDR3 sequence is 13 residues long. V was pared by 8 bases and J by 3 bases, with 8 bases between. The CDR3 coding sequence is TGTGCCAGCGTGGGTAGTGGGGCCAACGTCCTGACTTTC. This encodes CASVGSGANVLTF.

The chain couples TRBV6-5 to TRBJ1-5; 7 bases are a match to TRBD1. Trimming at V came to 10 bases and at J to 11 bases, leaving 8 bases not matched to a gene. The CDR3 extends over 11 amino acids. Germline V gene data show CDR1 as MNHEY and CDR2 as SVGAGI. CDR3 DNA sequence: TGTGCCACCTTTCAGGGGGAAACCCAGCATTTT. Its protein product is CATFQGETQHF.

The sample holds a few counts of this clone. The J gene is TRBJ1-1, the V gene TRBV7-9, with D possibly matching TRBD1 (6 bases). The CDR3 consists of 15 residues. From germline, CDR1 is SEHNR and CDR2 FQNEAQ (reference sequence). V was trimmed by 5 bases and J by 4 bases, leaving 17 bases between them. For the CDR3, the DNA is TGTGCCAGCAGCCTCCAGACAGGTCGAAGCACTGAAGCTTTCTTT. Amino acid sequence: CASSLQTGRSTEAFF.